The rows below give T cell receptor beta chains drawn from one sample of a study of T cells in Graves' hyperthyroidism and ophthalmopathy. TCRdb reanalysed the multiplex PCR reads using MiXCR and keeps one entry per CDR3 protein. The sample carries roughly 350,000 distinct CDR3 sequences, roughly an eighth recorded once. Sequencing used blood. The receptors come from a woman between 35 and 50 years old with Graves' ophthalmopathy. The CDR3 runs from the conserved cysteine through the conserved F or W. Fields, in order: clone size, D gene, V gene, J gene, CDR3 protein, CDR3 DNA. The D gene is left open where the match is weak. Size values are once, few and many counts, or a class for expanded clones, and some rows have none.

size: few; D: NA; V: TRBV28; J: TRBJ2-2; CDR3: CASSLRRAAGELFF; DNA: TGTGCCAGCAGTTTGCGCAGGGCGGCCGGGGAGCTGTTTTTT
size: many; D: NA; V: TRBV12-3/TRBV12-4; J: TRBJ1-2; CDR3: CASSLDGGYGYTF; DNA: TGTGCCAGCAGTTTAGACGGGGGCTATGGCTACACCTTC
size: NA; D: NA; V: TRBV12-5; J: TRBJ2-2; CDR3: CAGAQGDTGELFF; DNA: TGTGCTGGTGCCCAGGGAGACACCGGGGAGCTGTTTTTT
size: once; D: NA; V: TRBV28; J: TRBJ2-7; CDR3: CASSLYRALSEQYF; DNA: TGTGCCAGCAGTCTCTACAGGGCATTGAGCGAGCAGTACTTC
size: many; D: NA; V: TRBV5-1; J: TRBJ1-1; CDR3: CASSLAIPGRGDTEAFF; DNA: TGCGCCAGCAGCTTGGCGATCCCAGGGCGGGGGGACACTGAAGCTTTCTTT
size: few; D: TRBD2; V: TRBV7-9; J: TRBJ2-3; CDR3: CASSLGTSARVTDTQYF; DNA: TGTGCCAGCAGCTTGGGGACTAGCGCACGGGTTACAGATACGCAGTATTTT
size: NA; D: NA; V: TRBV5-1; J: TRBJ2-7; CDR3: CASSLGRAHEQYF; DNA: TGCGCCAGCAGCTTGGGAAGGGCCCACGAGCAGTACTTC
size: many; D: NA; V: TRBV7-6; J: TRBJ1-3; CDR3: CASSLGGRAGNTIYF; DNA: TGTGCCAGCAGCTTAGGCGGGCGCGCTGGAAACACCATATATTTT
size: many; D: NA; V: TRBV2; J: TRBJ2-7; CDR3: CASSDGNYYEQYF; DNA: TGTGCCAGCAGTGACGGGAATTACTACGAGCAGTACTTC
size: many; D: NA; V: TRBV12-3/TRBV12-4; J: TRBJ1-1; CDR3: CASSFGGLGTEAFF; DNA: TGTGCCAGCAGTTTCGGGGGGCTGGGCACTGAAGCTTTCTTT
size: many; D: NA; V: TRBV29-1; J: TRBJ2-5; CDR3: CSVVPSLETQYF; DNA: TGCAGCGTTGTTCCGAGCTTGGAGACCCAGTACTTC
size: few; D: TRBD2; V: TRBV3-1; J: TRBJ2-7; CDR3: CASSQVGLAGSYEQYF; DNA: TGTGCCAGCAGCCAAGTAGGCCTAGCGGGGAGCTACGAGCAGTACTTC
size: many; D: NA; V: TRBV12-3/TRBV12-4; J: TRBJ1-2; CDR3: CASSTTANYGYTF; DNA: TGTGCCAGCAGCACGACAGCTAACTATGGCTACACCTTC
size: few; D: TRBD2; V: TRBV9; J: TRBJ2-3; CDR3: CASSVVGGNTDTQYF; DNA: TGTGCCAGCAGCGTAGTGGGAGGGAACACAGATACGCAGTATTTT
size: many; D: NA; V: TRBV28; J: TRBJ1-2; CDR3: CASSPTDFYGYTF; DNA: TGTGCCAGCAGCCCGACAGATTTCTATGGCTACACCTTC
size: NA; D: TRBD1; V: TRBV24-1; J: TRBJ2-1; CDR3: CATSRQGFPYNEQFF; DNA: TGTGCCACCAGTCGACAGGGGTTCCCCTACAATGAGCAGTTCTTC
size: few; D: NA; V: TRBV20-1; J: TRBJ2-5; CDR3: CSAEMGSQLKETQYF; DNA: TGCAGTGCAGAAATGGGGTCACAACTCAAAGAGACCCAGTACTTC
size: many; D: TRBD2; V: TRBV7-2; J: TRBJ2-3; CDR3: CASSLAASGGTDTQYF; DNA: TGTGCCAGCAGCTTAGCGGCTAGCGGGGGCACAGATACGCAGTATTTT
size: few; D: NA; V: TRBV25-1; J: TRBJ2-7; CDR3: CASAREGLGEQYF; DNA: TGTGCCAGCGCAAGAGAGGGGCTCGGCGAGCAGTACTTC
size: NA; D: NA; V: TRBV5-5; J: TRBJ2-7; CDR3: CASSPHDPAGEQYF; DNA: TGTGCCAGCAGCCCCCACGACCCCGCGGGGGAGCAGTACTTC
size: many; D: NA; V: TRBV14; J: TRBJ2-5; CDR3: CASSQTGYQETQYF; DNA: TGTGCCAGCAGCCAAACAGGGTATCAAGAGACCCAGTACTTC
size: NA; D: NA; V: TRBV2; J: TRBJ1-5; CDR3: CASSEARGSNQPQHF; DNA: TGTGCCAGCAGCGAGGCGAGAGGGTCGAATCAGCCCCAGCATTTT
size: many; D: NA; V: TRBV3-1; J: TRBJ1-6; CDR3: CASSQDLNSPLHF; DNA: TGTGCCAGCAGCCAAGACCTAAATTCACCCCTCCACTTT
size: NA; D: NA; V: TRBV5-1; J: TRBJ2-7; CDR3: CAGTLTQPQRVAYEQYF; DNA: TGCGCCGGCACCCTCACTCAGCCGCAGAGGGTGGCCTACGAGCAGTACTTC
size: NA; D: NA; V: TRBV20-1; J: TRBJ2-5; CDR3: CSARESRETQYF; DNA: TGCAGTGCTAGAGAGTCTCGAGAGACCCAGTACTTC
size: few; D: TRBD1; V: TRBV9; J: TRBJ1-1; CDR3: CASSVVQGAGEAFF; DNA: TGTGCCAGCAGCGTAGTACAGGGGGCGGGTGAAGCTTTCTTT
size: NA; D: NA; V: TRBV2; J: TRBJ2-2; CDR3: CASSPTGESTGELFF; DNA: TGTGCCAGCAGCCCCACCGGGGAGAGCACCGGGGAGCTGTTTTTT
size: many; D: TRBD2; V: TRBV19; J: TRBJ2-1; CDR3: CASTREASGRYEQFF; DNA: TGTGCCAGTACTAGGGAGGCTAGCGGGAGATATGAGCAGTTCTTC
size: NA; D: TRBD1; V: TRBV18; J: TRBJ2-4; CDR3: CASSPGGTLGNIQYF; DNA: TGTGCCAGCTCCCCAGGGGGCACCCTCGGAAACATTCAGTACTTC
size: many; D: NA; V: TRBV12-3/TRBV12-4; J: TRBJ1-4; CDR3: CASTSQGGEKLFF; DNA: TGTGCCAGCACCTCACAAGGGGGGGAAAAACTGTTTTTT
size: few; D: NA; V: TRBV9; J: TRBJ1-3; CDR3: CASSVDSGNTIYF; DNA: TGTGCCAGCAGCGTAGATTCTGGAAACACCATATATTTT
size: many; D: TRBD2; V: TRBV20-1; J: TRBJ2-7; CDR3: CSARDKLWGASGRAYEQYF; DNA: TGCAGTGCTAGAGATAAACTATGGGGAGCTAGCGGGAGGGCCTACGAGCAGTACTTC
size: many; D: NA; V: TRBV10-2; J: TRBJ1-2; CDR3: CASVTGKGGYTF; DNA: TGCGCCAGCGTTACAGGGAAGGGAGGCTACACCTTC
size: many; D: NA; V: TRBV7-9; J: TRBJ2-7; CDR3: CASSLAMGTHSYEQYF; DNA: TGTGCCAGCAGCTTAGCTATGGGGACACACTCCTACGAGCAGTACTTC
size: many; D: NA; V: TRBV28; J: TRBJ1-2; CDR3: CASSLGPGGYTF; DNA: TGTGCCAGCAGTTTAGGGCCCGGCGGCTACACCTTC
size: few; D: NA; V: TRBV27; J: TRBJ1-4; CDR3: CASSPKSGVRFEKLFF; DNA: TGTGCCAGCAGTCCAAAGAGCGGGGTTCGTTTTGAAAAACTGTTTTTT
size: many; D: NA; V: TRBV6-1; J: TRBJ2-3; CDR3: CASAIDSSADTQYF; DNA: TGTGCCAGCGCCATCGACAGTTCAGCAGATACGCAGTATTTT
size: few; D: NA; V: TRBV19; J: TRBJ1-2; CDR3: CASTQTGRTNYGYTF; DNA: TGTGCCAGTACTCAAACAGGGCGTACTAACTATGGCTACACCTTC
size: many; D: NA; V: TRBV5-1; J: TRBJ1-1; CDR3: CASSLPGTRNTEAFF; DNA: TGCGCCAGCAGCTTACCCGGGACAAGGAACACTGAAGCTTTCTTT
size: NA; D: NA; V: TRBV7-2; J: TRBJ2-3; CDR3: CASSSQILTGPNKYF; DNA: TGTGCCAGCAGCTCACAAATCCTCACAGGGCCCAATAAGTATTTT
size: many; D: NA; V: TRBV7-9; J: TRBJ2-3; CDR3: CASRGSRAGLADTQYF; DNA: TGTGCCAGCAGGGGCTCGCGAGCAGGCCTGGCAGATACGCAGTATTTT
size: many; D: NA; V: TRBV20-1; J: TRBJ2-7; CDR3: CSARAYYEQYF; DNA: TGCAGTGCTAGAGCCTACTACGAGCAGTACTTC
size: few; D: NA; V: TRBV4-1; J: TRBJ1-1; CDR3: CASSLRTASEVTEAFF; DNA: TGCGCCAGCAGCTTAAGAACGGCCAGTGAGGTGACTGAAGCTTTCTTT
size: many; D: TRBD1; V: TRBV6-1; J: TRBJ1-1; CDR3: CASSVTGTGTTEAFF; DNA: TGTGCCAGCAGCGTTACCGGGACAGGGACCACTGAAGCTTTCTTT
size: many; D: NA; V: TRBV18; J: TRBJ1-1; CDR3: CASSPPMNTEAFF; DNA: TGTGCCAGCTCACCACCGATGAACACTGAAGCTTTCTTT